This TCR beta chain came from a study of blood T cell repertoires in COVID-19. Study context: In each case, the material was cDNA or gDNA derived from T cells, B-cell-depleted T cells, or PBMCs.

In Seattle, patients joined the study during active infection and were tracked longitudinally. Trimming removed 1 base at V and 0 bases at J, with 12 bases between. This CDR3 is 16 amino acids long. Germline CDR1 reads LNHNV; CDR2 reads YYDKDF (reference sequence). As handled by the study authors: Estimated nucleated cell counts came from reference gene primer amplification. Method: immunoSEQ multiplex PCR; TCRdb's copy keeps in-frame clones and lacks some. V, J and clone size reflect that table, while D and trimming were determined from the DNA. The sample lists more than 150,000 clones, about four fifths occurring once. This clone has only one observation.

This chain uses TRBV15 with TRBJ1-1; the D is unclear. The sequencing input was peripheral blood. The receptor's source is an elderly woman with COVID-19, enrolled during active disease. The CDR3 is CATSRVLFVLNTEAFF. The CDR3 DNA follows: TGTGCCACCAGCAGAGTTTTATTCGTCTTGAACACTGAAGCTTTCTTT.